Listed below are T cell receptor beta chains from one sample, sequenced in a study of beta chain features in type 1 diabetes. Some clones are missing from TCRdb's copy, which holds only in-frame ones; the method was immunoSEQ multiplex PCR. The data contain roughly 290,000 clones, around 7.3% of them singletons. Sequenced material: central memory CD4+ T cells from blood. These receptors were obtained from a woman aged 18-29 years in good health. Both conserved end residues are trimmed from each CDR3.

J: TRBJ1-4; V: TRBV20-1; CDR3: SANREEKLF
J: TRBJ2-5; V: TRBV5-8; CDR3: ASSLASGETQY
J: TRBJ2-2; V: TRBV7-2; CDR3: ASSSDIWNTGELF
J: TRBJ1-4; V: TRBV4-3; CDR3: ASSQDRGPNEKLF
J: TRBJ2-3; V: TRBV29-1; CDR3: SHTERGARDTQY
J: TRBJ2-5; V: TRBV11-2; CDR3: ASSLSQARETQY
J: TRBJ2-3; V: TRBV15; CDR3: ATSRDSDSTDTQY
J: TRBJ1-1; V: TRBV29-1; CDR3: SVEEGMNTEAF
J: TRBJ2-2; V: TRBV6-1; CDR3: ASNAGTAGELF
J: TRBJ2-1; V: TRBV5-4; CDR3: ASSLGSVWNEQF
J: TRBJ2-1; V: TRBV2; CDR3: ASSDYNEQF
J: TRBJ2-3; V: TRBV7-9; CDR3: ASSLGSGGTDTQY
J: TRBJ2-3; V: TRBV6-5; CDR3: ASSLTSGGLDTQY
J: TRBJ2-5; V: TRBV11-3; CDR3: ASSVGGQGVETQY
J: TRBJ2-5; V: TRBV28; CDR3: ASSSATGLAGGSRH
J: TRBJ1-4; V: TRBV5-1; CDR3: ASSFSLNEKLF
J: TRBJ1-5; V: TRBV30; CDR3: AWTPGWGINQPQH
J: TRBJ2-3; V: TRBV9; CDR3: ASSVRSRTDTQY
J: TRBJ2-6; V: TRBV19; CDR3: ASSSTPPTVSGANVLT
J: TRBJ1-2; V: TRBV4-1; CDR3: ASSQALTGSYGYT
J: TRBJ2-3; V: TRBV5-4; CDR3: ASSWGGLAGSTDTQY
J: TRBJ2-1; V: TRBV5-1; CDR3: ASSLGASGVQEQF
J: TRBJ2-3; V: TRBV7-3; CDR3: ASSPTTGDTQY
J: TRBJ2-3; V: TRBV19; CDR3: ASSVSGDTQY
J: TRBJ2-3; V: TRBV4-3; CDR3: ASSQDTSIQDTQY
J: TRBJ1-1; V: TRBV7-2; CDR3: ASRGQTNTEAF
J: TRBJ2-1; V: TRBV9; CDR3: ASSGLTSANEQF
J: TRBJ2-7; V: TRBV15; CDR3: ATSRDDLSSYEQY
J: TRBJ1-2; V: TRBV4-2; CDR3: ASSQWAGSGGYT
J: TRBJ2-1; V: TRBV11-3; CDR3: ASSFEGGVDEQF
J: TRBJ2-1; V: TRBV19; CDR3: ASRIRQTGNEQF
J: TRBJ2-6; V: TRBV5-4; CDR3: ASRILMGSGANVLT
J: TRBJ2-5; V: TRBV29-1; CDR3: SVEDGAGGQY
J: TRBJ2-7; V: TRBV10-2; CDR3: ASNLAGDTYEQY
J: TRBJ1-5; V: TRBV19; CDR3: ASSEQGISNQPQH
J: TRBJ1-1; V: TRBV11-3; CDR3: ASRKDREAF
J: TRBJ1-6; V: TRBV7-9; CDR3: ASSLAGTGTSPLH
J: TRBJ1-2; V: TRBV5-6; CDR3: ASRERASVYGYT
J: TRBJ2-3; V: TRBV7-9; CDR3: ASSPGQGPTDTQY
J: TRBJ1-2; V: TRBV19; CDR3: ASSIASGATYGYT
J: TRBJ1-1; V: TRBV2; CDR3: ASSGQGETEAF
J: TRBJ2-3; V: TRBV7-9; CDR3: ASSVKGADTQY
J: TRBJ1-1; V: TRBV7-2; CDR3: ASSPPSNTEAF
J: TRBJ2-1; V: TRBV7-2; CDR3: ASSFQAGANNEQF
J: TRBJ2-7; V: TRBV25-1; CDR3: ASSPSDRGPYEQY
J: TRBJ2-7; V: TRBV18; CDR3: ASSLRTGLEQY
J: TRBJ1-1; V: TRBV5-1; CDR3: ASSFSPDRENTEAF
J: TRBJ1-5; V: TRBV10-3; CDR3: AISGGQGYAQPQH
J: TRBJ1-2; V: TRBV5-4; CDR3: ATQNPGTGKYGYT
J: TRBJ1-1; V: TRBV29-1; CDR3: SVVDRPNTEAF
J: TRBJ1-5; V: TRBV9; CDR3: ASSVGGVQPQH
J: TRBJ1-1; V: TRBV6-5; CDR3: ASSYWVGTEAF
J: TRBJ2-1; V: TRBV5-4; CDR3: ASSLPRAGALNEQF
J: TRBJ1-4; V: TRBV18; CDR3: ASSPGQPNEKLF
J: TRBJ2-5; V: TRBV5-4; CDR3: ASSPDRLETQY
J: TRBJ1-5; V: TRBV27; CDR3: ASSPRRDQPQH
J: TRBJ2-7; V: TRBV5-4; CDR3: AEGRRESHEQY
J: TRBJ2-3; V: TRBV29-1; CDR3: SVEEVPSTDTQY